This T cell receptor (beta chain) stems from a study of Ad26.COV2.S vaccination and SARS-CoV-2 variants. Stated treatment: some 20 received Ad26.COV2.S at low or high dose, single or two shots; several received placebo; per-sample allocation not given. Sampling happened 63 days after the first vaccine or placebo injection. Trimming took 6 bases from V and 0 from J; bases not matched to a gene: 4. The V gene's germline CDR1 is MRHNA and CDR2 SNTAGT. The CDR3 totals 15 residues. Produced via immunoSEQ multiplex PCR; TCRdb's table is partial and in-frame only. The sample carries roughly 680,000 clones, roughly nine tenths recorded once.

This TCR came from a person between 18 and 65 years old who received the Ad26.COV2.S COVID-19 vaccine or a placebo. The specimen was peripheral blood, collected in a trial of Ad26.COV2.S vaccine versus placebo. The chain carries TRBV6-4 and TRBJ2-2, with TRBD1 identical over 7 bases. CDR3 coding DNA: TGTGCCAGCAGCGAAGACAGGGCGAACACCGGGGAGCTGTTTTTT. Residues: CASSEDRANTGELFF.